These 20 T cell receptor beta chains were all obtained from the same sample, sequenced in a study of T cells after yellow fever vaccination (dated by TCRdb to the late 2010s). The treatment or condition label on this specimen signifies: live attenuated yellow fever vaccine strain. Library prep was done by 5' RACE. TCRdb records Illumina HiSeq 2500 as the sequencer. The public reads were reprocessed in TCRdb via fastp at Q25 and MiXCR, keeping in-frame beta chains. Every entry covers one CDR3 protein and lists the most common genes and DNA from its rows. Here the sample has approximately 69,000 distinct CDR3 sequences; roughly 6% occur a single time. Less than 2.5% of the sample comes from the top ten. The sequences come from CD4+ T cells sorted from PBMCs, collected less than 16 days after the first yellow fever vaccination. These receptor sequences come from a young man who received the YFV17D yellow fever vaccine.

This clonotype came up many times. This chain links TRBV5-1 with TRBJ2-1, with 8 bases lining up with TRBD1. V shed 1 base and J 8 bases; nucleotides not matched to a gene: 5. Germline CDR1 reads SGHRS; CDR2 reads YFSETQ. The CDR3 has 14 residues. CDR3 protein: CASSLQGALDEQFF. The DNA of the CDR3 is TGCGCCAGCAGCTTGCAGGGGGCGCTTGATGAGCAGTTCTTC.

This clonotype was detected many times. V and J are TRBV24-1 and TRBJ2-6, with D tentatively TRBD1 (5 bases). V lost 9 bases to trimming and J lost 2 bases, with 19 bases between them. CDR1 is KGHDR, CDR2 SFDVKD, per germline. This CDR3 has 17 amino acids. The DNA of the CDR3 is TGTGCCACCCTAGGCCCCACCAAGGGGACTGGGGCCAACGTCCTGACTTTC. Translation gives CATLGPTKGTGANVLTF.

This clonotype was detected ten times or more. This sequence joins TRBV5-4 and TRBJ1-1, with 11 bases lining up with TRBD1. The germline CDR1 and CDR2 sequences are SGHNT and YYREEE (reference sequence). J gave up 4 bases and V 0 bases, and 8 bases lay outside the gene matches. The CDR3 is made up of 17 amino acids. The CDR3 here is CASSLGGTGGTLTEAFF. The CDR3, as DNA: TGTGCCAGCAGCTTGGGAGGGACAGGGGGAACTCTCACTGAAGCTTTCTTT.

This clonotype has at least ten counts. The chain employs TRBV20-1 and TRBJ2-5; D tentatively fits TRBD1 or TRBD2 (5 bases each). With 4 bases removed from V and 5 bases from J, the gap between germline ends came to 14 bases. Germline V CDR1 and CDR2: DFQATT, SNEGSKA (reference sequence). The CDR3 contains 13 residues. CDR3 loop: CSAKRRGGETQYF. DNA of the CDR3: TGCAGTGCTAAGCGCCGGGGCGGGGAGACCCAGTACTTC.

This clonotype was counted many times. The CDR3 sequence: CASSLDRAYEQYV. DNA of the CDR3: TGTGCCAGCAGTTTGGACAGGGCATACGAGCAGTACGTC. The chain links TRBV12-3 or TRBV12-4 to TRBJ2-7, with 8 bases that match TRBD1. CDR3 length equals 13 residues. V shed 3 bases, J shed 4 bases, and the junction held 2 bases outside the gene matches.

This clonotype was counted many times. V is TRBV4-2 and J is TRBJ2-4; 9 bases agree with TRBD1. Germline assignment: CDR1 LGHNA and CDR2 YNFKEQ. The V gene end was trimmed by 7 bases and the J gene end by 4 bases; junction bases not matched to a gene: 8. CDR3 length equals 15 residues. CDR3: CASNLAGTGKNIQYF. The CDR3 coding sequence is TGTGCCAGCAACCTAGCCGGGACAGGGAAAAACATTCAGTACTTC.

This clonotype occurred many times. The gene calls are TRBV2 and TRBJ2-2; D not resolved. Germline V lookup: CDR1 SNHLY, CDR2 FYNNEI. The CDR3 contains 12 residues. Trimming removed 2 bases from V and 7 bases from J, with 5 bases in between. CDR3 loop: CASSESGGELFF. CDR3 bases: TGTGCCAGCAGTGAAAGTGGCGGGGAGCTGTTTTTT.

This clonotype was found many times. The gene calls are TRBV6-6 and TRBJ1-5, with no clear D. The germline V and J ends were trimmed by 5 bases and 8 bases, with 13 bases remaining between them. The germline gives CDR1 MNHNY, CDR2 SVGAGI (reference sequence). The CDR3 contains 13 residues. In DNA, the CDR3 is TGTGCCAGCAGTGTGGGGAGCAAGGAGCCCCAGCATTTT. Translated: CASSVGSKEPQHF.

This clonotype has at least ten counts. The gene calls are TRBV9 and TRBJ2-1, with TRBD2 matching over 7 bases. The V gene's germline CDR1 is SGDLS and CDR2 YYNGEE. After removal of 0 bases from V and 6 bases from J, the junction contained 0 bases not matched to a gene. The CDR3 runs 13 residues. In nucleotides, the CDR3 is TGTGCCAGCAGCGTAGGACTAGCCAATGAGCAGTTCTTC. This translates into CASSVGLANEQFF.

Many counts were recorded for this clonotype. This chain connects TRBV5-1 to TRBJ2-7; the match to TRBD2 covers 7 bases. Germline CDR1 reads SGHRS; CDR2 reads YFSETQ. Germline trimming cut 3 bases from V and 4 bases from J; bases unmatched to any gene: 13. This CDR3 spans 16 amino acids. The CDR3: CASSSEPGPGGYEQYF. The CDR3 bases are TGCGCCAGCAGCTCAGAACCGGGACCGGGGGGATACGAGCAGTACTTC.

This clonotype was seen ten or more times. This chain links TRBV6-4 with TRBJ1-2; 8 bases are shared with TRBD1. The germline CDR1 and CDR2 sequences are MRHNA and SNTAGT. The CDR3 consists of 14 residues. V trimming: 3 bases; J trimming: 8 bases; junction bases outside the gene matches: 8. For the CDR3, the DNA is TGTGCCAGCAGTGATCAAGGACAGGGTGGGGGCTACACCTTC. Encoded protein: CASSDQGQGGGYTF.

This clonotype occurred many times. V is TRBV27 and J is TRBJ2-5, with 8 bases fitting TRBD2. V was pared by 3 bases and J by 4 bases, with 7 bases of the junction left unmatched. The CDR3 is 15 residues long. The germline CDR1 and CDR2 sequences are MNHEY and SMNVEV (reference sequence). The CDR3 here is CASSFSRGGPETQYF. The CDR3 nucleotides read TGTGCCAGCAGTTTTTCTCGGGGGGGCCCAGAGACCCAGTACTTC.

This clonotype showed up many times. The chain uses TRBV6-2 or TRBV6-3 and TRBJ1-5; D uncertain. Germline V lookup: CDR1 MNHEY, CDR2 SVGEGT. Trimming left V 0 bases short and J 2 bases short, with 5 bases between. The CDR3 length is 14 residues. CDR3 loop: CASSYSSGNQPQHF. In DNA form, the CDR3 reads TGTGCCAGCAGTTACTCATCTGGCAATCAGCCCCAGCATTTT.

This clonotype was counted ten times or more. The V and J genes are TRBV6-5 and TRBJ1-3; no clear D. The length of the CDR3 is 15 residues. Germline loops: CDR1 MNHEY, CDR2 SVGAGI. Deletions cut 0 bases from V and 4 bases from J, with 10 bases between. The CDR3 DNA follows: TGTGCCAGCAGTTACTCCGATGTTCTAGGAAACACCATATATTTT. Its translation is CASSYSDVLGNTIYF.

This clonotype was counted many times. V and J are TRBV7-9 and TRBJ2-3; D assignment may be TRBD1 or TRBD2 (5 bases each). The V end lost 6 bases, the J end lost 3 bases, and 13 bases lay between the germline ends. Germline CDR1 SEHNR, CDR2 FQNEAQ (reference sequence). This CDR3 is built from 14 residues. The CDR3 loop reads CASRVEGSTDTQYF. The CDR3 DNA reads as TGTGCCAGCAGAGTCGAGGGGAGTACAGATACGCAGTATTTT.

This clonotype was recorded many times. V and J are TRBV6-2 or TRBV6-3 and TRBJ1-1; D remains unclear. This CDR3 contains 16 residues. In germline, CDR1 is MNHEY, CDR2 SVGEGT. Trimming stripped 7 bases from V and 7 bases from J, with 25 bases between. The CDR3 sequence: CASTSLGAYTKGEAFF. The CDR3 nucleotides read TGTGCCAGCACGTCACTGGGCGCCTACACAAAGGGTGAAGCTTTCTTT.

This clonotype came up many times. The rearrangement joins TRBV7-9 to TRBJ1-2, with 7 bases aligning to TRBD1. The germline V gene has CDR1 SEHNR and CDR2 FQNEAQ (reference sequence). V lost 5 bases, J lost 7 bases, and 4 bases stayed unmatched. CDR3 size: 12 residues. CDR3 sequence (DNA): TGTGCCAGCAGCCGGTCAGGGGGTGGCTACACCTTC. The encoded protein is CASSRSGGGYTF.

This clonotype showed up many times. The CDR3: CSASDTNTGELFF. The DNA of the CDR3 is TGCAGTGCATCGGACACAAACACCGGGGAGCTGTTTTTT. The chain carries TRBV20-1 and TRBJ2-2; tentatively, D is TRBD1 (5 bases). Germline CDR1 and CDR2: DFQATT and SNEGSKA (reference sequence). The CDR3 runs to 13 residues. Trimming removed 6 bases from V and 2 bases from J, with 10 bases in between.

This clonotype was seen repeatedly, ten times or more. V gene TRBV5-1 combines with J gene TRBJ1-6; D gene unclear. This CDR3 comprises 13 residues. Trimming shortened V by 0 bases and J by 9 bases, and 7 bases separated the two germline ends. The germline CDR1 and CDR2 sequences are SGHRS and YFSETQ. The CDR3 DNA reads TGCGCCAGCAGCTTGGACCTCCTTTCACCCCTCCACTTT. This sequence encodes CASSLDLLSPLHF.

This clonotype occurred many times. The chain recombines TRBV12-3 or TRBV12-4 with TRBJ2-7, with D perhaps matching TRBD2 (6 bases). CDR3 length: 13 amino acids. The ends were cut back, 3 bases at V and 5 bases at J, with 11 bases in the middle. In DNA, the CDR3 is TGTGCCAGCAGTTTTTGGGGCGGGGACGAGCAGTACTTC. It yields the protein CASSFWGGDEQYF.